This TCR beta chain stems from a study of technical replicates of blood from a few donors. The CDR3 spans 15 residues. Germline V gene lookup returns CDR1 SGDLS and CDR2 YYNGEE. Germline trimming cut 4 bases from V and 9 bases from J; bases unmatched to any gene: 11. The repertoire was sequenced with immunoSEQ multiplex PCR; TCRdb's copy has only in-frame clones and lacks some. This sample has roughly 68,000 clones, with roughly nine tenths found just once. Sequenced sample: PBMCs. J is TRBJ2-1 and V is TRBV9, with 9 positions matching TRBD2. This clonotype was obtained from a human donor in good health. Some clones in this sample may be carry-over from other donors' samples. As DNA, the CDR3 is TGTGCCAGCAGCCTTCTCGGCGGGAGGGGGGGTGAGCAGTTCTTC. This encodes CASSLLGGRGGEQFF. Full variable domain (rest looked up from reference TRBV9 and TRBJ2-1): DSGVTQTPKHLITATGQRVTLRCSPRSGDLSVYWYQQSLDQGLQFLIQYYNGEERAKGNILERFSAQQFPDLHSELNLSSLELGDSALYFCASSLLGGRGGEQFFGPGTRLTVL.